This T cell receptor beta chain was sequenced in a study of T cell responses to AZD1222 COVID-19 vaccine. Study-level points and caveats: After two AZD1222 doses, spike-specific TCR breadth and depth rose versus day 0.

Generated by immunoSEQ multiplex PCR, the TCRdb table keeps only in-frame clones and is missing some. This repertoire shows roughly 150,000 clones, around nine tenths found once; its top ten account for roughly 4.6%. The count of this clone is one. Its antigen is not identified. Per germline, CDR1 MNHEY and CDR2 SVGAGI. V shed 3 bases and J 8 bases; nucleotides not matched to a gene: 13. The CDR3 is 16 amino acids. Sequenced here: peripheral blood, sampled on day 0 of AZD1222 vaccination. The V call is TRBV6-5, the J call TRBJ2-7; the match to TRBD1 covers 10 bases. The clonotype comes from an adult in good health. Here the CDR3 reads CASSYTTGGLSKKQYF. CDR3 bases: TGTGCCAGCAGTTATACGACAGGGGGCTTGAGTAAAAAGCAGTACTTC.